These 8 T cell receptor beta chains share one sample of origin, sequenced in a study of naive CD8 T cells in extremely preterm neonates. Profiled with immunoSEQ multiplex PCR; TCRdb holds only in-frame clones, not every one. The sample contains several thousand clones, 97% of which appear only once. Elective cesarean births at 37-41 weeks, without labor or membrane rupture, supplied the cord blood. Material for sequencing was naive CD8+ T cells from cord blood. The receptors here all came from a newborn in good health.

The chain has TRBV27 and TRBJ1-5; possibly TRBD1 for D (6 bases). The CDR3 runs to 15 residues. Germline V gives CDR1 MNHEY, CDR2 SMNVEV (reference sequence). Deletions cut 3 bases from V and 7 bases from J, with 16 bases between. CDR3 amino acids: CASSLGWGHRQPQHF. The CDR3 DNA reads as TGTGCCAGCAGTTTGGGGTGGGGGCATAGGCAGCCCCAGCATTTT.

V is TRBV27 and J is TRBJ2-7; D may be TRBD1 (5 bases). The CDR3 extends over 15 amino acids. The ends were cut back, 5 bases at V and 7 bases at J, with 21 bases in the middle. The V gene's germline CDR1 is MNHEY and CDR2 SMNVEV (reference sequence). The CDR3 DNA reads as TGTGCCAGCAGTCGACAGACTGATACCTCGTGGGAGCAGTACTTC. Protein product: CASSRQTDTSWEQYF.

This clone was seen only once. This chain joins TRBV4-1 and TRBJ2-7; tentative D call: TRBD2 (6 bases). Germline V gene sequence: CDR1 MGHRA, CDR2 YSYEKL. This CDR3 contains 15 residues. Trimming took off 0 bases at V and 4 bases at J, with 13 bases between the two ends. CDR3 DNA sequence: TGCGCCAGCAGCCAAGATTGGGGGGAAGGATACGAGCAGTACTTC. Translation gives CASSQDWGEGYEQYF.

This sequence joins TRBV18 and TRBJ1-1, with D perhaps matching TRBD1 (5 bases). V shed 6 bases and J shed 3 bases, with 17 bases lying between them. CDR3 length: 15 amino acids. Germline V gives CDR1 KGHSH, CDR2 LQKENI. Written as DNA, the CDR3 is TGTGCCAGCTCCCGTACGCAGGGTGAGGACACTGAAGCTTTCTTT. Translated, it gives CASSRTQGEDTEAFF.

This chain links TRBV14 with TRBJ1-2, with 8 nucleotides matching TRBD1. The CDR3 spans 14 residues. Looked up from germline, CDR1 is SGHDN and CDR2 is FVKESK. J lost 6 bases, V lost 4 bases, and 7 bases had no gene match. For the CDR3, the DNA is TGTGCCAGCAGCCTGACAGGGGAGTTGAATGGCTACACCTTC. This codes for CASSLTGELNGYTF.

CDR3 residues: CASSLTSGGTTDTQYF. In DNA, the CDR3 is TGTGCCAGCAGCTTGACTAGCGGGGGGACCACAGATACGCAGTATTTT. The chain employs TRBV7-9 and TRBJ2-3, with TRBD2 identical over 13 bases. Trimming cost V 3 bases and J 2 bases; bases outside gene matches: 2. Germline lookup yields CDR1 SEHNR and CDR2 FQNEAQ (reference sequence). This CDR3 has 16 residues.

The J gene is TRBJ2-5, the V gene TRBV27; no clear D. The CDR3 is 11 amino acids. Germline CDR1 reads MNHEY; CDR2 reads SMNVEV (reference sequence). V dropped 3 bases and J dropped 5 bases, with 4 bases sitting between them. For the CDR3, the DNA is TGTGCCAGCAGTTTTCGGGAGACCCAGTACTTC. This gives the protein CASSFRETQYF.

The V gene is TRBV27, the J gene TRBJ2-7; tentative D call: TRBD1 (5 bases). The CDR3 totals 14 residues. V was trimmed by 4 bases and J by 3 bases, leaving 13 bases between them. Germline loops: CDR1 MNHEY, CDR2 SMNVEV (reference sequence). CDR3 sequence: CASSYSGSVYEQYF. The CDR3 DNA reads as TGTGCCAGCAGTTATTCAGGGTCTGTCTACGAGCAGTACTTC.